This note documents a single TCR beta chain sequence. Donors in Cohort 3 who had recovered were those with two negative PCRs, healthcare professional clearance, or resolution of their symptoms. The sample originates from a study of blood T cell repertoires in COVID-19. At the level of the study: Samples representing acute and convalescent COVID-19 were sourced from the United States, Italy and Spain. The analysed material was cDNA or gDNA that came from T cells, B-cell-depleted T cells, or PBMCs.

Under the authors' procedure: Reference gene primer amplification in the assay estimated nucleated cell counts. Produced via immunoSEQ multiplex PCR; TCRdb's table is partial and in-frame only. The DNA gave D and trimming, while V, J and clone size come from that table. The sample lists fewer than 600,000 clones, approximately 88% occurring once. The sequenced sample consisted of PBMCs or T cells enriched from blood (not recorded which). The receptor comes from a woman between 35 and 50 years old who had recovered from COVID-19.

DNA of the CDR3: TGTGCCAGCAGCTTGTCCCAGGTTCCCGTGAATGAGCAGTTCTTC. It is translated as CASSLSQVPVNEQFF. The chain recombines TRBV5-8 with TRBJ2-1, with unresolved D. The V and J ends lost 1 base and 7 bases respectively, with 15 bases between them. Germline-derived CDR1 and CDR2 are SGHTS and YDEGEE. The CDR3 runs to 15 residues.